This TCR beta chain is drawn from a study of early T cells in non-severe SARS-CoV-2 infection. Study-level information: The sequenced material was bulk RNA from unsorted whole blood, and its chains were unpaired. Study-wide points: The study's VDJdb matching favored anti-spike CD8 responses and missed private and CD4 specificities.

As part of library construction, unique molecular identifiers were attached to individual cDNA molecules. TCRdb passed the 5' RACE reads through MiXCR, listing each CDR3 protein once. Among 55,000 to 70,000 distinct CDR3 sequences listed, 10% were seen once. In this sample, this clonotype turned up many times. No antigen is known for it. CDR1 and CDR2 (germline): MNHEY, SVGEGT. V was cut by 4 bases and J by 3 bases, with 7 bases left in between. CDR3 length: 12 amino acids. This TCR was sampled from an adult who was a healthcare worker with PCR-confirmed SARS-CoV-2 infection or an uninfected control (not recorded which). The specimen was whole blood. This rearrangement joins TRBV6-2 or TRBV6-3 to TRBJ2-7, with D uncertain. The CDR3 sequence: CASSFPNYEQYF. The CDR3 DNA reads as TGTGCCAGCAGTTTCCCGAACTACGAGCAGTACTTC.